Following are 26 T cell receptor beta chains from one sample sequenced in a study of T cells after yellow fever vaccination. Via MiXCR, TCRdb re-called the 5' RACE reads, giving one row per CDR3 protein. The sample gives about 74,000 distinct CDR3 sequences, more than 5.5% of which show up once; 30% to 45% is in the top ten. Sample: CD8+ T cells sorted from PBMCs, taken 5 to 6 days after the first yellow fever vaccination. Receptors originate from a man aged 18 to 30 who received the YFV17D yellow fever vaccine.

This clonotype was observed many times. CDR3 amino acids: CSGMRGAGETQYF. In DNA form, the CDR3 reads TGCAGCGGCATGCGGGGGGCAGGGGAGACCCAGTACTTC. This sequence joins TRBV29-1 and TRBJ2-5; 8 positions agree with TRBD2. V lost 7 bases and J lost 5; bases outside the gene matches: 9. There are 13 residues in the CDR3. Germline loops: CDR1 SQVTM, CDR2 ANQGSEA.

At least ten counts were recorded for this clonotype. The chain's CDR3 is CASSLGDGPPGEQYV. CDR3 DNA: TGTGCCAGCAGCTTAGGGGACGGCCCCCCGGGAGAGCAGTACGTC. The rearrangement joins TRBV13 to TRBJ2-7, with D possibly TRBD2 on 5 matching bases. Per germline, CDR1 PRHDT and CDR2 FYEKMQ (reference sequence). The CDR3 totals 15 residues. Between the trimmed V and J ends, which lost 0 bases and 7 bases, there was a span of 16 bases.

The V call is TRBV5-6, the J call TRBJ1-1; D is uncertain. The CDR3 consists of 14 residues. V lost 0 bases and J 1 base, leaving 7 bases between the germline ends. Germline V lookup: CDR1 SGHDT, CDR2 YYEEEE. The CDR3 loop is CASSLGQTNTEAFF. CDR3 nucleotides: TGTGCCAGCAGCTTGGGCCAGACGAACACTGAAGCTTTCTTT.

Many counts were recorded for this clonotype. The V call is TRBV3-1, the J call TRBJ1-3; no definite D call. The CDR3 consists of 16 residues. CDR1 and CDR2 (germline): LGHDT, YNNKEL (reference sequence). V lost 0 bases to trimming and J lost 3 bases, with 12 bases between them. For the CDR3, the DNA is TGTGCCAGCAGCCAAGATCCCGCTAGAAGTGGAAACACCATATATTTT. This translates into CASSQDPARSGNTIYF. The whole variable domain, filled in from reference TRBV3-1 and TRBJ1-3, reads DTAVSQTPKYLVTQMGNDKSIKCEQNLGHDTMYWYKQDSKKFLKIMFSYNNKELIINETVPNRFSPKSPDKAHLNLHINSLELGDSAVYFCASSQDPARSGNTIYFGEGSWLTVV.

This clonotype was observed a handful of times. The chain combines TRBV29-1 with TRBJ1-1; possibly TRBD1 for D (5 bases). Trimming removed 4 bases from V and 4 bases from J, with 13 bases in between. CDR1 is SQVTM, CDR2 ANQGSEA, per germline. The CDR3 spans 13 residues. Here the CDR3 DNA reads TGCAGCGTTGGAGGGCAGGGTAGCACTGAAGCTTTCTTT. Translation gives CSVGGQGSTEAFF.

This clonotype appeared many times. The chain is built from TRBV7-9 and TRBJ2-3; D remains unclear. Per germline, CDR1 SEHNR and CDR2 FQNEAQ (reference sequence). V was trimmed by 3 bases and J by 3 bases, leaving 1 base between them. The CDR3 is 11 residues long. CDR3 residues: CASSFTDTQYF. In DNA form, the CDR3 reads TGTGCCAGCAGCTTTACAGATACGCAGTATTTT.

This clonotype was detected ten times or more. The chain recombines TRBV20-1 with TRBJ2-5; a weak D match, TRBD1 (5 bases). CDR3 length: 12 residues. CDR1 is DFQATT, CDR2 SNEGSKA, per germline (reference sequence). V was cut by 6 bases and J by 4 bases, with 12 bases left in between. The CDR3 region is CSATDSGETQYF. CDR3 coding DNA: TGCAGTGCAACAGACAGTGGAGAGACCCAGTACTTC.

V gene TRBV27 combines with J gene TRBJ2-7, with D possibly being TRBD1 (6 bases). The CDR3 loop spans 15 amino acids. V was shortened by 5 bases and J by 2 bases, with 16 bases between the two germline ends. Germline V CDR1 and CDR2: MNHEY, SMNVEV (reference sequence). The CDR3: CASSKHRERTYEQYF. The CDR3 region has the DNA TGTGCCAGCAGTAAACACAGGGAGCGAACCTACGAGCAGTACTTC.

This clonotype appeared a few times. The V gene is TRBV6-2 or TRBV6-3, the J gene TRBJ1-6, with 8 positions matching TRBD1. J gave up 4 bases and V 4 bases, and 30 bases lay outside the gene matches. The germline V gene encodes CDR1 MNHEY and CDR2 SVGEGT. CDR3 size: 24 residues. CDR3 protein: CASSFSPVWTGFFLSRDYNSPLHF. In DNA form, the CDR3 reads TGTGCCAGCAGTTTCTCCCCTGTGTGGACAGGGTTCTTTTTGTCTAGGGATTATAATTCACCCCTCCACTTT.

This clonotype showed up just a few times. The chain recombines TRBV7-3 with TRBJ2-7, with 11 bases matching TRBD2. The CDR3 extends over 14 amino acids. Germline trimming cut 6 bases from V and 2 bases from J; bases unmatched to any gene: 3. Germline V gives CDR1 SGHTA, CDR2 FQGTGA. CDR3 in amino acids: CASRPSGGTYEQYF. The CDR3 DNA reads TGTGCCAGCAGACCTAGCGGGGGGACCTACGAGCAGTACTTC.

This clonotype was detected many times. The chain uses TRBV12-3 or TRBV12-4 and TRBJ1-2; no reliable D call. The CDR3 runs 13 residues. Trimming removed 3 bases at V and 2 bases at J, with 7 bases between. The CDR3 DNA reads TGTGCCAGCAGTTTGGTGGGGAACTATGGCTACACCTTC. This sequence encodes CASSLVGNYGYTF.

This clonotype was counted at least ten times. The chain combines TRBV10-3 with TRBJ2-7, with TRBD1 identical over 7 bases. J gave up 0 bases and V 6 bases, and 2 bases lay outside the gene matches. This CDR3 is 13 amino acids long. Per germline, CDR1 ENHRY and CDR2 SYGVKD. CDR3 residues: CAIRGDSSYEQYV. The CDR3 DNA reads as TGTGCCATCAGGGGGGACAGCTCCTACGAGCAGTACGTC.

This clonotype came up many times. The rearrangement uses TRBV4-1 and TRBJ2-3, with D hard to call. CDR1 is MGHRA and CDR2 is YSYEKL in the germline V gene. Trimming cost V 3 bases and J 0 bases, with 10 bases left between them. The CDR3 covers 15 residues. The CDR3 protein is CASSQERASTDTQYF. In nucleotides, the CDR3 is TGCGCCAGCAGCCAGGAAAGGGCTAGCACAGATACGCAGTATTTT.

This clonotype showed up just a few times. This sequence joins TRBV5-6 and TRBJ2-3, with D possibly matching TRBD2 (6 bases). From germline, CDR1 is SGHDT and CDR2 YYEEEE. This CDR3 contains 15 residues. Trimming cost V 1 base and J 6 bases, with 15 bases left between them. The CDR3 DNA reads as TGTGCCAGCAGCTTGCTTAGCGGTACGTTGGATACGCAGTATTTT. This sequence encodes CASSLLSGTLDTQYF.

This clonotype came up a few times. In DNA form, the CDR3 reads TGTGCCAGCAGCGTAGCGTCGGGACCCACAGATACGCAGTATTTT. This encodes CASSVASGPTDTQYF. The rearrangement links TRBV9 to TRBJ2-3; possibly TRBD1 or TRBD2 for D (5 bases each). From germline, CDR1 is SGDLS and CDR2 YYNGEE. The CDR3 runs 15 residues. The ends were cut back, 0 bases at V and 2 bases at J, with 10 bases in the middle.

DNA of the CDR3: TGTGCCAGCAACCCGAGGGTAGCGGGGGATACGCAGTATTTT. Protein: CASNPRVAGDTQYF. The rearrangement uses TRBV27 and TRBJ2-3, with 8 bases aligning to TRBD2. With V trimmed by 7 bases and J by 6 bases, 9 bases remained unmatched. From germline, CDR1 is MNHEY and CDR2 SMNVEV (reference sequence). The CDR3 length is 14 residues.

This clonotype came up a few times. The chain links TRBV4-1 to TRBJ2-1; D not resolved. Trimming took 3 bases from V and 6 from J, leaving 9 bases between them. This CDR3 contains 13 residues. Per germline, CDR1 MGHRA and CDR2 YSYEKL. The CDR3 DNA follows: TGCGCCAGCAGCCAGACCAGGCCCAATGAGCAGTTCTTC. This encodes CASSQTRPNEQFF.

The gene calls are TRBV11-2 and TRBJ1-4; D is unresolved. V lost 3 bases and J lost 7, with 12 bases in between. The CDR3 is 14 residues long. The germline V gene has CDR1 SGHAT and CDR2 FQNNGV. CDR3 sequence: CASSFAQISEKLFF. CDR3 nucleotide sequence: TGTGCCAGCAGCTTCGCCCAGATTAGTGAAAAACTGTTTTTT. Full variable domain (remainder filled in from reference TRBV11-2 and TRBJ1-4): EAGVAQSPRYKIIEKRQSVAFWCNPISGHATLYWYQQILGQGPKLLIQFQNNGVVDDSQLPKDRFSAERLKGVDSTLKIQPAKLEDSAVYLCASSFAQISEKLFFGSGTQLSVL.

This clonotype was seen ten or more times. This chain links TRBV12-3 or TRBV12-4 with TRBJ1-5; the match to TRBD1 covers 8 bases. Trimming cost V 6 bases and J 6 bases; bases outside gene matches: 7. The CDR3 is made up of 14 amino acids. CDR3 sequence (DNA): TGTGCCAGCAGACCTACAGGGGGTAGTCAGCCCCAGCATTTT. As protein: CASRPTGGSQPQHF.

This clonotype was detected ten times or more. The chain joins TRBV6-2 or TRBV6-3 to TRBJ2-1; a possible D gene is TRBD2 (6 bases). This CDR3 has 13 amino acids. CDR1 and CDR2 from the germline V gene are MNHEY and SVGEGT. V was shortened by 2 bases and J by 9 bases, with 11 bases between the two germline ends. In DNA, the CDR3 is TGTGCCAGCAGTTACGGGAACGGGGGTGAGCAGTTCTTC. It specifies CASSYGNGGEQFF.

The CDR3 region is CASSPGRIYEQYV. The CDR3 DNA follows: TGTGCCAGCAGTCCGGGGCGGATCTACGAGCAGTACGTC. The chain combines TRBV6-1 with TRBJ2-7; the D call may be TRBD1 or TRBD2 (5 bases each). The germline V and J ends were trimmed by 5 bases and 3 bases, with 11 bases remaining between them. CDR1 is MNHNS and CDR2 is SASEGT in the germline V gene. The CDR3 runs to 13 residues.

The table lists this clonotype with many counts. V usage is TRBV6-2 or TRBV6-3 and J usage is TRBJ2-1, with a weak D call TRBD2 (5 bases). CDR3 size: 15 residues. V lost 0 bases, J lost 6 bases, and 12 bases lay in between. Germline CDR1 MNHEY, CDR2 SVGEGT. This chain's CDR3 is CASSYSRVSRNEQFF. The CDR3 DNA is TGTGCCAGCAGTTACTCGAGGGTCAGTCGCAATGAGCAGTTCTTC.

This clonotype turned up a few times. The chain has TRBV6-5 and TRBJ1-5; D not resolved. The CDR3 is made up of 15 amino acids. Germline CDR1 reads MNHEY; CDR2 reads SVGAGI. The V end was cut by 5 bases, the J end by 3 bases, with 14 bases between. The CDR3 spells CASSHEPGFNQPQHF. The CDR3 nucleotides read TGTGCCAGCAGTCACGAGCCGGGCTTCAATCAGCCCCAGCATTTT.

This clonotype occurred many times. The V call is TRBV6-4, the J call TRBJ2-3, with 9 bases lining up with TRBD2. The V and J ends lost 3 bases and 3 bases, in that order; junction bases with no gene match: 1. The CDR3 length is 14 residues. The germline gives CDR1 MRHNA, CDR2 SNTAGT. The DNA of the CDR3 is TGTGCCAGCAGTGAAGGACTAGCGACAGATACGCAGTATTTT. Translating gives CASSEGLATDTQYF.

The chain employs TRBV13 and TRBJ2-5, with D maybe TRBD2 (5 bases). The CDR3 runs 14 residues. V dropped 4 bases and J dropped 5 bases, with 14 bases sitting between them. Germline V gene data show CDR1 as PRHDT and CDR2 as FYEKMQ (reference sequence). The CDR3 DNA reads TGTGCCAGCAGCTCAACGGGGAAGCAGGAGACCCAGTACTTC. It yields the protein CASSSTGKQETQYF. The full variable domain, rest sourced from reference TRBV13 and TRBJ2-5, is AAGVIQSPRHLIKEKRETATLKCYPIPRHDTVYWYQQGPGQDPQFLISFYEKMQSDKGSIPDRFSAQQFSDYHSELNMSSLELGDSALYFCASSSTGKQETQYFGPGTRLLVL.

The sample holds many counts of this clonotype. J is TRBJ2-1 and V is TRBV29-1; TRBD2 agrees at 10 bases. V trimming: 6 bases; J trimming: 5 bases; junction bases outside the gene matches: 13. The germline gives CDR1 SQVTM, CDR2 ANQGSEA. This CDR3 has 16 amino acids. For the CDR3, the DNA is TGCAGCGTCCAAGGGAGCTCGGGACTAGCGCACAATGAGCAGTTCTTC. This codes for CSVQGSSGLAHNEQFF.